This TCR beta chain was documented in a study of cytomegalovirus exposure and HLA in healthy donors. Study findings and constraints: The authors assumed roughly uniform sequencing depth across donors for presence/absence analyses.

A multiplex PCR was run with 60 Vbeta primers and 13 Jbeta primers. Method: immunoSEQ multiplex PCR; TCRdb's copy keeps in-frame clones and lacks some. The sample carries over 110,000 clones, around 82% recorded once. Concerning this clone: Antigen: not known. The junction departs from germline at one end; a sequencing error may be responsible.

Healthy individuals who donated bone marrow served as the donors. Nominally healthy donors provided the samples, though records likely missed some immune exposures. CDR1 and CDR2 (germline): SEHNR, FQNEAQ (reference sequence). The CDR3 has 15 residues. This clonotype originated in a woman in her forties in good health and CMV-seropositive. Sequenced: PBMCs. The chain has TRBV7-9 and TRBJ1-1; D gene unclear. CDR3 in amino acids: CSSSLRSTREAEAFF. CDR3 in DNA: TGTTCCAGCAGCTTAAGGAGCACACGGGAAGCTGAAGCTTTCTTT.